Included here is one T cell receptor (beta chain) sequence, with context. This clone's antigen is unknown. No much larger clone is present one base from it, and per-base qualities are unavailable. Each collaborating institution followed its own protocols to collect whole blood in K2EDTA tubes. For TCRbeta analysis, collaborators shipped samples as frozen whole blood, isolated PBMCs, or DNA extracted from either of those sample types. The germline V gene yields SGHRS for CDR1 and YFSETQ for CDR2. Trimming removed 0 bases from V and 5 bases from J, leaving 14 bases between the germline ends. The CDR3 holds 16 amino acids from the cysteine to the phenylalanine. Only the CDR3 portion is preserved as DNA: 48 bases, with reading frame beginning at the first base. These data come from a study of blood T cell repertoires in COVID-19 (TCRdb year 2020). A note on the overall study: The collaborator samples originated in the United States, Italy and Spain and spanned the acute and convalescent phases of COVID-19. The prospective study material was composed of cDNA or gDNA derived from T cells, B-cell-depleted T cells, or PBMCs. Subjects who had been exposed to COVID-19, were actively infected with it, or had recovered from it provided the deeply sampled blood TCRbeta repertoires that made up the dataset. The repertoires were made available in a free public database intended to serve as a resource for research on the immune response to SARS-CoV-2. The samples were drawn from the first 160 participants of the ongoing ImmuneRACE study and from 1,254 subjects provided by 6 global collaborators. A de-identified subject ID, COVID-19 status, age in years and sex were almost always included in the sample metadata. Where available, HLA class I and class II types were obtained from metadata supplied by the sample provider rather than from assay-based typing.

The paper's findings and limits, for the study overall: The quantity of clinical and demographic metadata differed by source and by participant and was supplied without curation.

TCRbeta CDR3 regions were amplified from genomic DNA by means of the immunoSEQ Assay, a bias-controlled multiplex PCR. On the study's bioinformatics: The number of nucleated cells in each sample was estimated from the amplification of reference gene primers within the assay. To quantify the absolute abundance of each unique TCRbeta CDR3 rearrangement, sequence reads were collapsed and filtered. Productive Simpson clonality was computed per sample as the square root of Simpson's diversity index over productive rearrangements. The immuneACCESS repertoire file appears here via TCRdb, limited to in-frame rearrangements. These files lack a portion of the clones; in checked studies, under half of the deficit traces to unresolved V genes, and the cause of the others is not known. The DNA gave D and trimming, while V, J and clone size come from that table. The sample table shows under 200,000 clones, and around 84% are seen once. The leading ten clones occupy under 15% of the sample.

This chain is built from TRBV5-1 and TRBJ2-2, with a tentative D gene TRBD1 over 5 matching bases. The receptor was derived from a man younger than 40 with active or convalescent COVID-19. The sample was peripheral blood. CDR3 region: CASSLVQGPGTGELFF. Here is the DNA: TGCGCCAGCAGCTTGGTCCAGGGTCCCGGAACCGGGGAGCTGTTTTTT.